This T cell receptor (beta chain) was found in a study of CD8 T cells in ankylosing spondylitis. Per germline, CDR1 MNHEY and CDR2 SMNVEV (reference sequence). This CDR3 is built from 15 residues. V shed 7 bases and J shed 2 bases, with 16 bases lying between them. The authors made TCR beta libraries by quantitative 5'-RACE with molecular barcodes. One entry per CDR3 protein results from TCRdb running MiXCR on the 5' RACE reads. The table lists about 170,000 distinct CDR3 sequences, approximately 20% of them singletons. Points from the study as a whole: From matched ankylosing spondylitis synovial fluid, disease-linked clones were reportedly recovered at significantly enriched levels. Peripheral blood held disease-linked clones only at relatively low frequency, and these were CD8+.

This clonotype showed up many times. What it binds is unknown. The chain carries TRBV27 and TRBJ2-3, with no clear D. The sample consisted of blood, either unsorted or a sorted T cell fraction (not recorded which). This TCR was recovered from a male donor with ankylosing spondylitis or in good health (not recorded which). CDR3 sequence (DNA): TGTGCCAGCACCCTTCAGGACCCAGACACAGATACGCAGTATTTT. Its protein is CASTLQDPDTDTQYF.